The sequence of this T cell receptor beta chain was determined in a study of blood T cell repertoires in COVID-19. Across the study: Acute and convalescent COVID-19 samples came from the United States, Italy and Spain. In each case, the material was cDNA or gDNA derived from T cells, B-cell-depleted T cells, or PBMCs.

Per the study methods: Reference gene primers were amplified, and this amplification served to estimate nucleated cell counts. Produced via immunoSEQ multiplex PCR; TCRdb's table is partial and in-frame only. Clonal size and the V and J genes are those of that table, whereas D and trimming came from the DNA. This table holds roughly 57,000 clones, more than 60% found once. CDR1 is SGHRS and CDR2 is YFSETQ in the germline V gene. Trimming removed 0 bases from V and 3 bases from J; junction bases left unmatched: 11. The CDR3 consists of 18 residues. The chain employs TRBV5-1 and TRBJ2-1; 8 bases align to TRBD2. This TCR came from a woman aged 70-85 years with acute or convalescent COVID-19. The material sequenced was peripheral blood. CDR3 bases: TGCGCCAGCAGCTTGGCCGCAGGTGGAGCGGGGGTCTACAATGAGCAGTTCTTC. Translation: CASSLAAGGAGVYNEQFF.